This T cell receptor beta chain was sequenced for a study of cytomegalovirus exposure and HLA in healthy donors. CDR3 length: 15 amino acids. Trimming took off 1 base at V and 0 bases at J, with 10 bases between the two ends. The germline gives CDR1 LNHDA, CDR2 SQIVND (reference sequence). PCR primers comprised 60 Vbeta and 13 Jbeta primers. Sequencing was performed with immunoSEQ multiplex PCR; in TCRdb, only in-frame clones are kept and a portion is missing. Here the sample spans roughly 150,000 clones, more than 70% being singletons. Note on this clone: Its antigen is unidentified.

Findings and limits, study-wide: Further analysis, carried out later, found HLA-associated TCR beta chains more clonally expanded than equally common other chains.

The receptor comes from a woman aged 35 to 49 in good health and CMV-seronegative. V is TRBV19 and J is TRBJ2-7; tentative D call: TRBD2 (5 bases). The sequencing sample was made of PBMCs. The CDR3 DNA is TGTGCCAGTAGTATAGGCGCGGAGGCCTCCTACGAGCAGTACTTC. Translation gives CASSIGAEASYEQYF.